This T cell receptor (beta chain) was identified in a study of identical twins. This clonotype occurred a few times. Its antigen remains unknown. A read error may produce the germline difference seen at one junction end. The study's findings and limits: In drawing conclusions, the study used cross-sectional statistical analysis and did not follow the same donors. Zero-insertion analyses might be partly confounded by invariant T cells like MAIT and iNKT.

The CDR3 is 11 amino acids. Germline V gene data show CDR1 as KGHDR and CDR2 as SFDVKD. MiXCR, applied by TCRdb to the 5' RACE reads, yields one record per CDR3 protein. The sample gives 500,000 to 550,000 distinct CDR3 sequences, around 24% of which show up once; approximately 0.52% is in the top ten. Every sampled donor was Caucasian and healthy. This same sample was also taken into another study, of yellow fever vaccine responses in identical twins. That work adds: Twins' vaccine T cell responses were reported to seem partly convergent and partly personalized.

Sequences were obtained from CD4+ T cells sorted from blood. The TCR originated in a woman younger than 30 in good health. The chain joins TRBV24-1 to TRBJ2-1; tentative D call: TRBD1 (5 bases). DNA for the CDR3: TGTGCCACCAGTGATTCCAGGGAATTGCTCTTC. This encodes CATSDSRELLF.